The 6 T cell receptor beta chains below all came from one sample that was sequenced in a study of T-cell reconstitution after alpha-beta-depleted transplantation in children. Preparation of the TCRbeta library involved a method that used unique molecular identifiers. Via MiXCR, TCRdb re-called the PCR reads, giving one row per CDR3 protein. The sample records around 800,000 distinct CDR3 sequences, about 16% being singletons. The material sequenced was PBMCs, mostly from graft donor cells, taken 360 days after TCRalphabeta/CD19-depleted stem cell transplant. The origin of the receptors is a male patient between 10 and 17 years old who had a stem cell transplant for acute lymphoblastic leukemia, so the T cells may come from the graft donor.

This clonotype was seen only a few times. V and J are TRBV18 and TRBJ2-3; perhaps TRBD2 as D (5 bases). Germline V CDR1 and CDR2: KGHSH, LQKENI. The CDR3 is 16 amino acids. V lost 6 bases, J lost 2 bases, and 18 bases lay in between. DNA of the CDR3: TGTGCCAGCTCCCCGCCGCGACGGGGTTTCACAGATACGCAGTATTTT. It yields the protein CASSPPRRGFTDTQYF.

The V and J genes are TRBV25-1 and TRBJ2-1; D gene unclear. With 3 bases removed from V and 9 bases from J, the gap between germline ends came to 9 bases. Germline V gene data show CDR1 as MGHDK and CDR2 as SYGVNS. This CDR3 region has 12 residues. The CDR3 loop is CASSENYLEQFF. CDR3 bases: TGTGCCAGCAGTGAGAACTACCTTGAGCAGTTCTTC.

The chain carries TRBV29-1 and TRBJ2-3, with no clear D. Germline assignment: CDR1 SQVTM and CDR2 ANQGSEA. The length of the CDR3 is 11 residues. Trimming removed 2 bases at V and 5 bases at J, with 5 bases between. The CDR3 DNA follows: TGCAGCGTTGAATTGGGAGATACGCAGTATTTT. Translated, it gives CSVELGDTQYF.

A few counts support this clonotype. The V call is TRBV4-1, the J call TRBJ1-5; 7 bases match TRBD1. CDR3 size: 16 residues. CDR1 and CDR2 (germline): MGHRA, YSYEKL. J was trimmed by 5 bases and V by 0 bases; bases with no gene match: 7. For the CDR3, the DNA is TGCGCCAGCAGCCAAGAGCCAGGACAGGCGCATCAGCCCCAGCATTTT. Its protein product is CASSQEPGQAHQPQHF.

A few counts support this clonotype. V and J are TRBV5-1 and TRBJ2-1; possibly TRBD1 or TRBD2 for D (6 bases each). CDR3 length: 16 amino acids. CDR1 is SGHRS and CDR2 is YFSETQ in the germline V gene. V was clipped by 0 bases and J by 0 bases, with 10 bases between them. CDR3 loop: CASSLVGGLSYNEQFF. The CDR3 DNA reads TGCGCCAGCAGCTTGGTGGGGGGCCTCTCCTACAATGAGCAGTTCTTC.

In this sample, this clonotype turned up a few times. The rearrangement uses TRBV29-1 and TRBJ1-1; TRBD1 matches at 7 bases. This CDR3 is 13 amino acids long. Germline V gene data show CDR1 as SQVTM and CDR2 as ANQGSEA. With 8 bases clipped from V and 2 bases from J, the junction kept 8 bases outside the gene matches. In DNA form, the CDR3 reads TGCAGCATCGAAGAGGGGGCCAACACTGAAGCTTTCTTT. It translates to CSIEEGANTEAFF.